This T cell receptor beta chain was captured in a study of blood T cell repertoires in COVID-19. Study-wide background: COVID-19 samples, acute and convalescent, were from the United States, Italy and Spain. Sample material is recorded as cDNA or gDNA derived from T cells, B-cell-depleted T cells, or PBMCs.

Germline V CDR1 and CDR2: SGHAT, FQNNGV. The CDR3 consists of 15 residues. V shed 5 bases, J shed 0 bases, and the junction held 4 bases outside the gene matches. Measured with immunoSEQ multiplex PCR; TCRdb has only the in-frame clones, and not every one. The sample consists of tens of thousands of clones, around 83% of them appearing once. This TCR was sampled from a woman aged 55-70 years with acute or convalescent COVID-19. Sequenced material: peripheral blood. The rearrangement links TRBV11-2 to TRBJ1-3; 7 bases are a match to TRBD1. CDR3 sequence reads: CASSAGQFSGNTIYF. As DNA, the CDR3 is TGTGCCAGCAGCGCGGGACAGTTCTCTGGAAACACCATATATTTT.